The present entry profiles one T cell receptor (beta chain) with its context. Its antigen is undetermined. The record originates from a study of identical twins. A universal primer site was incorporated via template switching, and the cDNA contained unique molecular identifiers. Via MiXCR, TCRdb re-called the 5' RACE reads, giving one row per CDR3 protein. The sample includes roughly 690,000 distinct CDR3 sequences, around 6% seen only once; the top ten take 1.5% to 2%. Study findings and constraints: Twin-shared out-of-frame alpha sequences were enriched for low generation probability.

The V gene's germline CDR1 is SGHVS and CDR2 FNYEAQ. Deletions cut 5 bases from V and 7 bases from J, with 21 bases between. This CDR3 has 16 residues. The sample comprised naive T cells sorted from blood. V is TRBV7-6 and J is TRBJ2-1, with a weak D call TRBD1 (6 bases). This clonotype was obtained from a young man in good health. The CDR3 coding sequence is TGTGCCAGCAGCCATTCAACGGGACATATTTCAAATGAGCAGTTCTTC. This gives the protein CASSHSTGHISNEQFF.